One sample yielded the 31 T cell receptor beta chains listed below, sequenced in a study of T-cell memory formation after mild COVID-19 (dated by TCRdb to 2020 to 2022). The library was generated by 5' RACE. The run used an Illumina NovaSeq 6000. TCRdb reprocessing: public reads trimmed at Q25 with fastp, clones called with MiXCR, in-frame beta chains kept. Rows matching on CDR3 protein sequence are summarized as one entry with the most common DNA and genes. Within this sample are 190,000 or so distinct CDR3 sequences, with roughly a tenth of them counted one time only. The ten largest clonotypes hold approximately 3% of the sample. Sequenced sample: PBMCs or a T cell subset sorted from them (not recorded which). Receptors were obtained from a man between 18 and 35 years old who had mild COVID-19 (a few samples of this study predate the infection). The sample titles of this study are shuffled in the database, so cell type and time point are left out; the donor was told from shared clones.

This rearrangement joins TRBV7-9 to TRBJ2-5; 9 bases are a match to TRBD2. Trimming cost V 5 bases and J 1 base; bases outside gene matches: 5. CDR3 length: 15 residues. CDR1 is SEHNR and CDR2 is FQNEAQ in the germline V gene (reference sequence). The CDR3 region has the DNA TGTGCCAGCAGCCCCGGGACTAGCTCCCAAGAGACCCAGTACTTC. It specifies CASSPGTSSQETQYF.

This clonotype was counted many times. This sequence joins TRBV6-2 or TRBV6-3 and TRBJ2-3, with D possibly TRBD2 on 5 matching bases. V was shortened by 4 bases and J by 1 base, with 12 bases between the two germline ends. Per germline, CDR1 MNHEY and CDR2 SVGEGT. The CDR3 is 15 residues long. CDR3 region: CASSFKRGGTDTQYF. The CDR3, as DNA: TGTGCCAGCAGTTTCAAACGGGGAGGCACAGATACGCAGTATTTT.

The V and J genes are TRBV3-1 and TRBJ2-3; TRBD2 agrees at 10 bases. V trimming: 3 bases; J trimming: 6 bases; junction bases outside the gene matches: 6. CDR1 is LGHDT, CDR2 YNNKEL, per germline (reference sequence). The CDR3 has 15 amino acids. The CDR3 protein is CASSQPAGGMDTQYF. The CDR3 coding sequence is TGTGCCAGCAGCCAGCCAGCGGGGGGGATGGATACGCAGTATTTT.

CDR3 region: CASSSDRNSGNTIYF. The CDR3 nucleotides are TGTGCCAGCAGCTCCGACAGGAACTCTGGAAACACCATATATTTT. The chain is built from TRBV7-2 and TRBJ1-3, with D possibly matching TRBD1 (6 bases). The V gene lost 4 bases and the J gene lost 0 bases, with 10 bases spanning the gap. The CDR3 contains 15 residues. The germline CDR1 and CDR2 sequences are SGHTA and FQGNSA.

The J gene is TRBJ2-7, the V gene TRBV7-2; a weak D match, TRBD2 (5 bases). Germline V lookup: CDR1 SGHTA, CDR2 FQGNSA. Trimming shortened V by 3 bases and J by 0 bases, and 15 bases separated the two germline ends. This CDR3 has 16 residues. CDR3 loop: CASSLRVPGDSYEQYF. CDR3 DNA sequence: TGTGCCAGCAGCTTGAGGGTCCCAGGAGACTCCTACGAGCAGTACTTC.

This clonotype came up a few times. This chain connects TRBV5-1 to TRBJ2-3; D not resolved. With 1 base removed from V and 2 bases from J, the gap between germline ends came to 5 bases. The CDR3 has 13 residues. Per the germline V gene, CDR1 is SGHRS and CDR2 is YFSETQ. Here the CDR3 reads CASSLRYTDTQYF. As DNA, the CDR3 is TGCGCCAGCAGCTTGCGATACACAGATACGCAGTATTTT. Complete variable domain (other parts from reference TRBV5-1 and TRBJ2-3): KAGVTQTPRYLIKTRGQQVTLSCSPISGHRSVSWYQQTPGQGLQFLFEYFSETQRNKGNFPGRFSGRQFSNSRSEMNVSTLELGDSALYLCASSLRYTDTQYFGPGTRLTVL.

This clonotype was found many times. The rearrangement uses TRBV7-2 and TRBJ1-1; D unresolved. Trimming removed 2 bases at V and 3 bases at J, with 10 bases between. CDR3 length: 14 amino acids. The germline V gene encodes CDR1 SGHTA and CDR2 FQGNSA. The CDR3 bases are TGTGCCAGCAGCTTAAACCAAGCGGACACTGAAGCTTTCTTT. This encodes CASSLNQADTEAFF.

There are a few counts of this clonotype. This rearrangement joins TRBV12-3 or TRBV12-4 to TRBJ2-2; the match to TRBD1 covers 10 bases. Losses at the gene ends were 2 bases for V and 7 bases for J; bases not matched to a gene: 4. CDR3 length: 15 residues. CDR3 residues: CASSLRQGANGELFF. DNA for the CDR3: TGTGCCAGCAGTTTAAGACAGGGGGCAAACGGGGAGCTGTTTTTT.

The rearrangement links TRBV20-1 to TRBJ2-1; TRBD2 aligns across 7 bases. Trimming cost V 6 bases and J 5 bases; bases outside gene matches: 10. This CDR3 is built from 14 residues. Germline values: CDR1 DFQATT, CDR2 SNEGSKA (reference sequence). CDR3 residues: CSARTSVRDNEQFF. The CDR3 coding sequence is TGCAGTGCCCGGACTAGTGTGAGAGACAATGAGCAGTTCTTC.

In its sample, this clonotype was seen a few times. The chain links TRBV10-3 to TRBJ2-5, with D possibly matching TRBD2 (7 bases). V shed 6 bases and J shed 3 bases, with 11 bases lying between them. Germline lookup yields CDR1 ENHRY and CDR2 SYGVKD. The CDR3 is 13 amino acids. The CDR3 DNA reads as TGTGCCATCAGGGGGGGGCCAGAAGAGACCCAGTACTTC. This translates into CAIRGGPEETQYF.

A few counts support this clonotype. The chain recombines TRBV3-1 with TRBJ2-1, with TRBD1 as a possible D gene (5 bases). This CDR3 has 14 residues. CDR1 is LGHDT, CDR2 YNNKEL, per germline (reference sequence). Between the trimmed V and J ends, which lost 2 bases and 3 bases, there was a span of 8 bases. The CDR3 spells CASSQFGHYNEQFF. In DNA, the CDR3 is TGTGCCAGCAGCCAATTCGGACACTACAATGAGCAGTTCTTC.

The table lists this clonotype with a few counts. This chain uses TRBV10-3 with TRBJ2-3; 7 bases are shared with TRBD2. The CDR3 totals 13 residues. The V gene's germline CDR1 is ENHRY and CDR2 SYGVKD. V lost 10 bases, J lost 3 bases, and 7 bases stayed unmatched. The CDR3 sequence: CANRAGGTDTQYF. As DNA, the CDR3 is TGTGCCAACCGGGCCGGGGGGACAGATACGCAGTATTTT.

V is TRBV20-1 and J is TRBJ2-5; weak D call: TRBD1 (5 bases). Germline-derived CDR1 and CDR2 are DFQATT and SNEGSKA (reference sequence). The CDR3 runs 13 residues. Between the trimmed V and J ends, which lost 1 base and 5 bases, there was a span of 11 bases. Here the CDR3 reads CSARAGLSETQYF. In DNA form, the CDR3 reads TGCAGTGCTAGAGCAGGGCTTAGCGAGACCCAGTACTTC.

The rearrangement joins TRBV24-1 to TRBJ2-2; D is ambiguous. Germline V lookup: CDR1 KGHDR, CDR2 SFDVKD. CDR3 length equals 14 residues. V lost 4 bases to trimming and J lost 0 bases, with 5 bases between them. The CDR3, as DNA: TGTGCCACCAGTGAAACCCCGAACACCGGGGAGCTGTTTTTT. Translating it yields CATSETPNTGELFF.

This chain uses TRBV4-3 with TRBJ2-3; D not resolved. This CDR3 region has 18 residues. V lost 4 bases, J lost 0 bases, and 20 bases lay in between. CDR1 is LGHNA, CDR2 YSLEER, per germline. The CDR3 nucleotides are TGCGCCAGCAGCCCGTCCCCTCCTCGCGCCATTAGCACAGATACGCAGTATTTT. It encodes CASSPSPPRAISTDTQYF.

V is TRBV5-1 and J is TRBJ2-5; 9 positions match TRBD1. The CDR3 length is 18 residues. Looked up from germline, CDR1 is SGHRS and CDR2 is YFSETQ. Trimming took 2 bases from V and 2 from J; bases not matched to a gene: 13. CDR3: CASSLRSTGQGTQETQYF. Here the CDR3 DNA reads TGCGCCAGCAGCTTACGATCTACCGGACAGGGGACTCAAGAGACCCAGTACTTC.

The rearrangement joins TRBV7-6 to TRBJ1-3; TRBD1 might be the D (5 bases). The CDR3 is 14 residues long. Germline assignment: CDR1 SGHVS and CDR2 FNYEAQ. Trimming removed 5 bases from V and 3 bases from J, with 11 bases in between. The CDR3 nucleotides read TGTGCCAGCAGCCCCTGGGGCAATGGAAACACCATATATTTT. This encodes CASSPWGNGNTIYF. Filled out from reference TRBV7-6 and TRBJ1-3, the complete variable domain reads GAGVSQSPRYKVTKRGQDVALRCDPISGHVSLYWYRQALGQGPEFLTYFNYEAQQDKSGLPNDRFSAERPEGSISTLTIQRTEQRDSAMYRCASSPWGNGNTIYFGEGSWLTVV.

In this sample, this clonotype turned up a few times. The J gene is TRBJ2-1, the V gene TRBV5-1; D not resolved. Germline V gene sequence: CDR1 SGHRS, CDR2 YFSETQ. Between the trimmed V and J ends, which lost 0 bases and 5 bases, there was a span of 9 bases. The CDR3 consists of 14 residues. The CDR3 nucleotides read TGCGCCAGCAGCTTGGAGGGTCGGCACAATGAGCAGTTCTTC. Amino acids: CASSLEGRHNEQFF.

This clonotype was seen a handful of times. V gene TRBV11-2 combines with J gene TRBJ1-6; D gene uncertain. The V end was cut by 1 base, the J end by 10 bases, with 8 bases between. Germline CDR1 reads SGHAT; CDR2 reads FQNNGV. This CDR3 has 13 amino acids. The DNA of the CDR3 is TGTGCCAGCAGCTTAGTCGAACTCTCACCCCTCCACTTT. It codes for CASSLVELSPLHF. Complete variable domain (other parts from reference TRBV11-2 and TRBJ1-6): EAGVAQSPRYKIIEKRQSVAFWCNPISGHATLYWYQQILGQGPKLLIQFQNNGVVDDSQLPKDRFSAERLKGVDSTLKIQPAKLEDSAVYLCASSLVELSPLHFGNGTRLTVT.

This chain uses TRBV20-1 with TRBJ2-5, with D perhaps matching TRBD2 (5 bases). Germline V lookup: CDR1 DFQATT, CDR2 SNEGSKA (reference sequence). The CDR3 is made up of 12 amino acids. V lost 5 bases to trimming and J lost 7 bases, with 14 bases between them. CDR3 sequence reads: CSAGTEAGTQYF. The CDR3 DNA is TGCAGTGCTGGTACAGAGGCGGGGACCCAGTACTTC.

This clonotype was detected a few times. The J gene is TRBJ1-2, the V gene TRBV4-3; 9 bases line up with TRBD1. V dropped 3 bases and J dropped 7; count of bases not matched to a gene: 12. Germline lookup yields CDR1 LGHNA and CDR2 YSLEER. CDR3 length equals 16 residues. CDR3 amino acids: CASSQPGTGIEGGYTF. The CDR3 nucleotides read TGCGCCAGCAGCCAGCCGGGGACAGGGATTGAGGGTGGCTACACCTTC.

The chain is built from TRBV18 and TRBJ1-5, with 7 bases fitting TRBD1. CDR1 KGHSH and CDR2 LQKENI come from the germline V gene. The CDR3 extends over 15 amino acids. The ends lost 4 bases at V and 5 bases at J; junction bases unmatched: 8. The CDR3 nucleotides are TGTGCCAGCTCACGCACCGGGCAGGGGGATCAGCCCCAGCATTTT. Protein product: CASSRTGQGDQPQHF.

This clonotype was seen a handful of times. The chain's CDR3 is CASRSSGDGFYEQYF. CDR3 DNA: TGTGCCAGCAGAAGTTCGGGGGACGGGTTCTACGAGCAGTACTTC. The V and J genes are TRBV12-3 or TRBV12-4 and TRBJ2-7, with D possibly matching TRBD2 (6 bases). Trimming took off 6 bases at V and 3 bases at J, with 18 bases between the two ends. This CDR3 is 15 amino acids long.

In this sample, this clonotype turned up a few times. The chain links TRBV9 to TRBJ2-5; 10 bases fit TRBD2. The J segment lost 4 bases and the V segment lost 0 bases, leaving 15 bases of the junction unmatched. The CDR3 sequence is 19 residues long. Per the germline V gene, CDR1 is SGDLS and CDR2 is YYNGEE. As DNA, the CDR3 is TGTGCCAGCAGCGTAGAGCCCTTTAAGCGGGGGGGCCGAGGAGAGACCCAGTACTTC. Residues: CASSVEPFKRGGRGETQYF.

This clonotype was picked up a small number of times. The DNA for the CDR3 is TGTGCCAGCAGCTTCGAACAGGGGGGGGCAGAGACCCAGTACTTC. Residues: CASSFEQGGAETQYF. The J gene is TRBJ2-5, the V gene TRBV5-4, with D perhaps matching TRBD1 (8 bases). Looked up from germline, CDR1 is SGHNT and CDR2 is YYREEE (reference sequence). The V end lost 2 bases, the J end lost 4 bases, and 15 bases lay between the germline ends. The CDR3 runs 15 residues.

This clonotype appeared a few times. The rearrangement joins TRBV20-1 to TRBJ2-1, with 9 bases aligning to TRBD2. The trim removed 2 bases at V and 2 bases at J, leaving 4 bases unmatched. The CDR3 extends over 15 amino acids. Germline CDR1 and CDR2: DFQATT and SNEGSKA (reference sequence). The CDR3 loop reads CSARPSGITYNEQFF. CDR3 DNA: TGCAGTGCTAGACCTAGCGGGATAACCTACAATGAGCAGTTCTTC.

The V and J genes are TRBV4-3 and TRBJ2-1; D is unresolved. The V and J ends lost 7 bases and 4 bases respectively, with 14 bases between them. The CDR3 is 14 amino acids. Germline V lookup: CDR1 LGHNA, CDR2 YSLEER. Here the CDR3 reads CASTRSLGYNEQFF. DNA for the CDR3: TGCGCCAGCACCCGAAGTTTGGGGTACAATGAGCAGTTCTTC.

The table lists this clonotype with many counts. The chain joins TRBV7-2 to TRBJ2-3; TRBD2 might be the D (6 bases). Germline V gene data show CDR1 as SGHTA and CDR2 as FQGNSA. Trimming took 1 base from V and 1 from J, leaving 9 bases between them. This CDR3 is 15 amino acids long. The chain's CDR3 is CASSLGGAGTDTQYF. CDR3 bases: TGTGCCAGCAGCTTAGGCGGGGCGGGCACAGATACGCAGTATTTT.

V usage is TRBV6-2 or TRBV6-3 and J usage is TRBJ1-4; TRBD1 matches 8 bases. V lost 8 bases to trimming and J lost 8 bases; unmatched junction nucleotides: 13. The germline gives CDR1 MNHEY, CDR2 SVGEGT. The length of the CDR3 is 15 residues. The CDR3 nucleotides read TGTGCCAGCGGCTCCCGCGGGACAGGCGAAGAAAAACTGTTTTTT. Amino acid sequence: CASGSRGTGEEKLFF.

This clonotype was observed a handful of times. The J gene is TRBJ2-1, the V gene TRBV29-1, with D maybe TRBD2 (5 bases). Trimming removed 4 bases from V and 7 bases from J, with 11 bases in between. Germline CDR1 is SQVTM and CDR2 is ANQGSEA. The CDR3 contains 12 residues. CDR3 DNA sequence: TGCAGCGTTGGAGGGTATAGGAATGAGCAGTTCTTC. This codes for CSVGGYRNEQFF.

The chain uses TRBV12-3 or TRBV12-4 and TRBJ2-7, with D tentatively TRBD1 (6 bases). Trimming took off 6 bases at V and 6 bases at J, with 12 bases between the two ends. This CDR3 spans 12 amino acids. CDR3 in amino acids: CASSHRVPEQYF. CDR3 nucleotides: TGTGCCAGCAGCCACAGGGTTCCCGAGCAGTACTTC.